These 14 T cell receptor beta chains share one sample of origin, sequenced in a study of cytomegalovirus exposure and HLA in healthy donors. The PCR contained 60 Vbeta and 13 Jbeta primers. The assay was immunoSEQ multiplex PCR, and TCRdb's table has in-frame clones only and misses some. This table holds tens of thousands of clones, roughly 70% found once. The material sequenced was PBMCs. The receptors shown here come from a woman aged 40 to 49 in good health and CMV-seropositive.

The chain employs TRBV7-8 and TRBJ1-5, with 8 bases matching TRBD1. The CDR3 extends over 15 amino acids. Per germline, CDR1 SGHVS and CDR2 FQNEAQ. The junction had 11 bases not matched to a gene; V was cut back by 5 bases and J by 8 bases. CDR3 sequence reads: CASSPGWTGSEPQHF. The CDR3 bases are TGTGCCAGCAGCCCAGGCTGGACAGGGAGTGAGCCCCAGCATTTT.

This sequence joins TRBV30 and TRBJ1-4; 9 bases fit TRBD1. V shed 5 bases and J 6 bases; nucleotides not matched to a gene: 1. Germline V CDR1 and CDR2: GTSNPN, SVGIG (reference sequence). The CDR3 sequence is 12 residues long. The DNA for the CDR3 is TGTGCCTGGCGGGACAGGGATGAAAAACTGTTTTTT. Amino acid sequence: CAWRDRDEKLFF. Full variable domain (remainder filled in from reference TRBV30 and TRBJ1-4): SQTIHQWPATLVQPVGSPLSLECTVEGTSNPNLYWYRQAAGRGLQLLFYSVGIGQISSEVPQNLSASRPQDRQFILSSKKLLLSDSGFYLCAWRDRDEKLFFGSGTQLSVL.

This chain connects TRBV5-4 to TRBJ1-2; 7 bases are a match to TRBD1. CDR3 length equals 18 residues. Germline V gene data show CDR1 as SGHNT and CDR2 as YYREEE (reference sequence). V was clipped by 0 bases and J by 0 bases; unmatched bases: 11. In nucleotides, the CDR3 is TGTGCCAGCAGCTTGGGGAGGGGGCGCGCTGTATCTAACTATGGCTACACCTTC. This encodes CASSLGRGRAVSNYGYTF.

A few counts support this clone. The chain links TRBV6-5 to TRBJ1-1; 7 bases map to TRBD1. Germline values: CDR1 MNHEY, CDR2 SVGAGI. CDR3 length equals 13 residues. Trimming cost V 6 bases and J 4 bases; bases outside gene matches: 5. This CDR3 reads CASRRGGFTEAFF. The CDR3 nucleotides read TGTGCCAGCAGGCGAGGGGGCTTCACTGAAGCTTTCTTT.

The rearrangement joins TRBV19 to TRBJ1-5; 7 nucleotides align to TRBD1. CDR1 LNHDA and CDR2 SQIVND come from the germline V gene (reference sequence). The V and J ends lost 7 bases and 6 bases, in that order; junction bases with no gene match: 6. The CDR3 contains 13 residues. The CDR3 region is CASNQGVRQPQHF. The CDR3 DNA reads TGTGCCAGTAACCAGGGGGTCCGTCAGCCCCAGCATTTT.

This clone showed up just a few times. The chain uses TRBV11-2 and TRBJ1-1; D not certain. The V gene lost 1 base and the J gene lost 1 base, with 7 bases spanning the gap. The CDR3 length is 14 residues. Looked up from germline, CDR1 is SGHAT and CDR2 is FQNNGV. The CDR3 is CASSLVPGNTEAFF. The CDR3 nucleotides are TGTGCCAGCAGCTTAGTACCCGGGAACACTGAAGCTTTCTTT.

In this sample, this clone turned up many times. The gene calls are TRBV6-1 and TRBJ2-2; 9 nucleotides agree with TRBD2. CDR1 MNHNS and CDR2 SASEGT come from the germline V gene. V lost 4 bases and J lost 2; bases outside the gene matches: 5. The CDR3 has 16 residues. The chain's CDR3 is CASSGVAGANTGELFF. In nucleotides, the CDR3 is TGTGCCAGCAGTGGTGTAGCGGGGGCCAACACCGGGGAGCTGTTTTTT.

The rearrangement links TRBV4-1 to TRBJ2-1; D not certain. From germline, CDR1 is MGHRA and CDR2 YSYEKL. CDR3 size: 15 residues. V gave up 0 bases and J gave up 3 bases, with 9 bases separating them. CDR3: CASSQDQAYYNEQFF. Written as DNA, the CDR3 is TGCGCCAGCAGCCAAGATCAGGCCTACTACAATGAGCAGTTCTTC.

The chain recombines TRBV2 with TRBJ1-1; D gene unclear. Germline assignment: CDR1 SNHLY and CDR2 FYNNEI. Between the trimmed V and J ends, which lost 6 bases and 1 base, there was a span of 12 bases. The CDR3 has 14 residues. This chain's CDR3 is CASRPFQSNTEAFF. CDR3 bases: TGTGCCAGCAGGCCTTTTCAGTCGAACACTGAAGCTTTCTTT. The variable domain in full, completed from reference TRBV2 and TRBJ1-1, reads EPEVTQTPSHQVTQMGQEVILRCVPISNHLYFYWYRQILGQKVEFLVSFYNNEISEKSEIFDDQFSVERPDGSNFTLKIRSTKLEDSAMYFCASRPFQSNTEAFFGQGTRLTVV.

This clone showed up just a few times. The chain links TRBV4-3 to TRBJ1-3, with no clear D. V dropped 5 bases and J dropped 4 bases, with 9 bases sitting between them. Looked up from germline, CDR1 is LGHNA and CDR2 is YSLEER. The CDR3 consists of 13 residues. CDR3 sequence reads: CASSSSGGNTIYF. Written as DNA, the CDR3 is TGCGCCAGCAGCTCCTCGGGGGGAAACACCATATATTTT.

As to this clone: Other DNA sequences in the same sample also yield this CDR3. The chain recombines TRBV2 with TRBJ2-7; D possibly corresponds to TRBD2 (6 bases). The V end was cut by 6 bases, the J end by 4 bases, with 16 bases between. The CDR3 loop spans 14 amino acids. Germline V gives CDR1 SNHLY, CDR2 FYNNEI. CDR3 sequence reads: CASSTSGGPYEQYF. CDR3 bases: TGTGCCAGCAGCACATCCGGAGGGCCTTACGAGCAGTACTTC.

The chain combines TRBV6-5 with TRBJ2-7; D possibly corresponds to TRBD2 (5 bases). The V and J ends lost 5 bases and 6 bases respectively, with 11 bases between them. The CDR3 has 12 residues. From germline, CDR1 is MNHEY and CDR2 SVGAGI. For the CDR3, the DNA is TGTGCCAGCAGTCGGGGAAAGGGCGAGCAGTACTTC. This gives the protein CASSRGKGEQYF.

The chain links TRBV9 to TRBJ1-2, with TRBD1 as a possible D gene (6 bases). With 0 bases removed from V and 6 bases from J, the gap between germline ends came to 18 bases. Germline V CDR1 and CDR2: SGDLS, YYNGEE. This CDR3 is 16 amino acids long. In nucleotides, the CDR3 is TGTGCCAGCAGCGTAGAAGGGCCTTTGACAGGTCATGGCTACACCTTC. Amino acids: CASSVEGPLTGHGYTF.

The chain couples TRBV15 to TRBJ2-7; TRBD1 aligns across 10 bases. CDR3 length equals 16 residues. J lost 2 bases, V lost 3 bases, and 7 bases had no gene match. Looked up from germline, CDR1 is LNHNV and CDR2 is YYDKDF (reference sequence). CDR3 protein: CATSSWDRGFTYEQYF. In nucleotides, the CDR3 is TGTGCCACCAGCAGCTGGGACAGGGGCTTCACCTACGAGCAGTACTTC.